This entry is about one T cell receptor beta chain. A read error may account for a junction end that differs from germline. This entry belongs to a study of CD4 and CD8 cells across lung adenocarcinoma regions. From the PCR reads, TCRdb called clonotypes with MiXCR, one entry per CDR3 protein. The top ten clones hold approximately 31% of a sample with around 18,000 distinct CDR3 sequences, approximately 50% of them seen once. Localized lung adenocarcinoma, a non-small cell lung cancer, affected the donors. The CDR3 runs 11 residues. CDR1 is MNHEY, CDR2 SMNVEV, per germline (reference sequence). The source of this sequence is a male donor with lung adenocarcinoma. The CD4 and CD8 labels of this study may be unreliable. Sequencing used CD8+ T cells from the margin of a lung tumor. The chain links TRBV27 to TRBJ2-3, with D uncertain. As DNA, the CDR3 is TGTGCCAGCAGTGACCTAGATACCCAGTATTTT. Translated: CASSDLDTQYF.